This T cell receptor (beta chain) came from a study of T cell responses to AZD1222 COVID-19 vaccine. This clone was counted between two and nine times. Using immunoSEQ multiplex PCR, the repertoire was profiled, and TCRdb retains in-frame clones only, with some absent. The table has 30,000 to 35,000 clones, 75% to 85% seen once; the top ten hold 3.5% to 5.5%. The CDR3 is 17 amino acids. V dropped 1 base and J dropped 3; count of bases not matched to a gene: 9. CDR1 is SGHVS, CDR2 FNYEAQ, per germline. The clonotype was recovered from an adult who received the AZD1222 COVID-19 vaccine. Here the sequenced sample was peripheral blood, taken 28 days after the second AZD1222 dose. The chain recombines TRBV7-6 with TRBJ2-1; 7 nucleotides match TRBD2. In DNA, the CDR3 is TGTGCCAGCAGCTTAGGGGCTAGCGGCTTTTACTACAATGAGCAGTTCTTC. Amino acids: CASSLGASGFYYNEQFF.